This T cell receptor beta chain was captured in a study of human T cells and chemical hapten exposure. The wider study: The variation in per-sample TCR yields arose mainly from small differences in pooled library volumes.

In regard to this clonotype: Antigen unknown. At one end the junction does not follow the germline gene, possibly because of a read error.

Points from the study as a whole: As the donors had alopecia, their immune response may differ from healthy people's.

Time point denoted: pre-sensitization, week 0. Treatment given: therapeutic diphenylcyclopropenone sensitization with weekly scalp DPC. Authors' methods: From around 25,000 to 690,000 TCRs were found per sample, with a median of 95,638. MiXCR, run by TCRdb on the RACE reads, gives a single entry per CDR3 protein. The V and J calls here are based on TCRdb, not the publication. The sample records roughly 380,000 distinct CDR3 sequences, approximately 5.1% being singletons. The input for sequencing was whole blood, taken in connection with sensitization to the hapten diphenylcyclopropenone (DPC). The receptor's source is a woman aged 50 to 65 with alopecia areata. Some clones in this sample may be carry-over from other donors' samples.

The CDR3 region has the DNA TGTGCCAGCAGGCCAGGGAGTAGCTATGGCTTCACCTTC. Protein product: CASRPGSSYGFTF. The rearrangement uses TRBV2 and TRBJ1-2, with D possibly being TRBD1 (5 bases). The CDR3 consists of 13 residues. CDR1 is SNHLY and CDR2 is FYNNEI in the germline V gene.